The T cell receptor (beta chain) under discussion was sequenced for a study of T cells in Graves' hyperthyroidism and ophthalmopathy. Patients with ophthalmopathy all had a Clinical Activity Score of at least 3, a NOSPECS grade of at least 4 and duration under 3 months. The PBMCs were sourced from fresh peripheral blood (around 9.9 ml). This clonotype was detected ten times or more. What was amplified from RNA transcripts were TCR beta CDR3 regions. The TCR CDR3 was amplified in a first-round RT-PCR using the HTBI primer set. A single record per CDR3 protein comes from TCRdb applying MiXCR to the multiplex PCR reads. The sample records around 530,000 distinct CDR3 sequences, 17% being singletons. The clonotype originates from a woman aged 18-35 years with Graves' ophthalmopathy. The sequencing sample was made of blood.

The CDR3 loop reads CSARDISGAQDEQFF. The DNA for the CDR3 is TGCAGTGCTAGAGATATTTCGGGGGCGCAGGATGAGCAGTTCTTC. This rearrangement joins TRBV20-1 to TRBJ2-1; the D gene could be TRBD1 or TRBD2 (6 bases each). Germline V gene data show CDR1 as DFQATT and CDR2 as SNEGSKA (reference sequence). The ends were cut back, 0 bases at V and 8 bases at J, with 17 bases in the middle. The CDR3 totals 15 residues.